The count of the clone carrying this T cell receptor beta chain is one. This entry belongs to a study of CD8+ T cells in alopecia areata. Germline values: CDR1 GTSNPN, CDR2 SVGIG (reference sequence). V was clipped by 0 bases and J by 1 base, with 13 bases between them. The CDR3 has 16 amino acids. RNA, once extracted, was reverse transcribed into cDNA for use as the sequencing template. Generated by immunoSEQ multiplex PCR, the TCRdb table keeps only in-frame clones and is missing some. The sample yields 150,000 or so clones, under 70% seen once. Indicated treatment: oral pan-JAK inhibitor, 5-10 mg twice daily.

The source was CD4+ T cells sorted from blood, collected at week 4, from a patient treated with tofacitinib. This sequence was found in a human donor with alopecia areata. The rearrangement links TRBV30 to TRBJ1-3; D gene uncertain. The CDR3 region has the DNA TGTGCCTGGAGTGTACCCCCACTCTCGTCTGGAAACACCATATATTTT. This encodes CAWSVPPLSSGNTIYF.